Listed below are T cell receptor beta chains from one sample, sequenced in a study of blood T cell repertoires in COVID-19. Data came from immunoSEQ multiplex PCR; TCRdb stores just in-frame clones and leaves some out. The table includes about 190,000 clones, roughly 89% detected once. The sample comprised peripheral blood. Source of these receptors: a man aged 40-55 years with acute or convalescent COVID-19. Both conserved end residues are part of each CDR3.

>TRBV5-6|TRBJ1-4
CASSLDAGQGIINEKLFF
>TRBV7-9|TRBJ2-7
CASSPGLAGQEQYF
>TRBV29-1|TRBJ1-1
CSVVQGRTEAFF
>TRBV5-4|TRBJ2-7
CASSKRTSGGYEQYF
>TRBV6-2/TRBV6-3|TRBJ2-1
CASSTWTGSSYNEQFF
>TRBV4-1|TRBJ2-7
CASSQEVAGLYEQYF
>TRBV10-3|TRBJ2-7
CAISEGTGYSYEQYF
>TRBV3-1/TRBV3-2|TRBJ2-2
CASSQGVTTNTGELFF
>TRBV7-6|TRBJ2-7
CASSLGGSDEQYF
>TRBV6-1|TRBJ2-1
CASSGFLASLTYNEQFF
>TRBV10-3|TRBJ1-5
CAISTDYSNQPQHF
>TRBV27|TRBJ2-2
CASSFQEGGELFF
>TRBV28|TRBJ1-2
CASSPAGRGFNGYTF
>TRBV3-1/TRBV3-2|TRBJ2-7
CASSQEERGRGDEQYF
>TRBV6-2/TRBV6-3|TRBJ1-2
CASSETGEYLSGYTF
>TRBV7-9|TRBJ1-6
CASSLGAGKATPLHF
>TRBV5-5|TRBJ2-3
CASSAGTGRTDTQYF
>TRBV2|TRBJ2-3
CASRRGNVRTDTQYF
>TRBV7-7|TRBJ2-1
CASSLELVGEQFF
>TRBV7-8|TRBJ1-6
CASSLDPRASPLHF
>TRBV7-2|TRBJ2-1
CASSPFGGGAPNEQFF
>TRBV28|TRBJ1-6
CASSPRQGANNSPLHF
>TRBV5-1|TRBJ2-1
CASSLAPAGVGNEQFF
>TRBV18|TRBJ1-1
CASSQRQQGITEAFF
>TRBV27|TRBJ1-1
CASSLQGAWNTEAFF
>TRBV7-2|TRBJ2-3
CASSLTYPPDTQYF
>TRBV30|TRBJ1-1
CAWSAGMNTEAFF
>TRBV28|TRBJ1-4
CASSAPGRLNEKLFF
>TRBV7-2|TRBJ2-2
CASRPFGGGYTGELFF
>TRBV9|TRBJ2-1
CASSVSPGTSGSSSYNEQFF
>TRBV28|TRBJ2-3
CASSRIGTSGTSTDTQYF
>TRBV5-1|TRBJ2-3
CASSVDRPTDTQYF
>TRBV19|TRBJ1-1
CASSIVTGTAEAFF
>TRBV29-1|TRBJ2-3
CSVRAGGSTDTQYF
>TRBV30|TRBJ1-1
CAWSPGLNTEAFF
>TRBV30|TRBJ2-3
CAWTQGAGVDTQYF
>TRBV10-2|TRBJ2-7
CASSVSDRTPYSYEQYF
>TRBV9|TRBJ2-7
CASSVAGTGFYEQYF
>TRBV15|TRBJ1-1
CATSSLLGGYTEAFF
>TRBV7-9|TRBJ2-3
CASSSRGGPDTQYF
>TRBV24-1|TRBJ2-7
CATSDSGQPPYEQYF
>TRBV7-8|TRBJ2-3
CASRRSGGANQGDTQYF
>TRBV11-2|TRBJ2-1
CASSSNRDTPFF
>TRBV5-1|TRBJ2-3
CASSMLAGDTDTQYF
>TRBV28|TRBJ2-1
CASLQPSSYNEQFF
>TRBV30|TRBJ1-2
CAWSPGAQGAGGYTF
>TRBV4-1|TRBJ1-6
CASSRLQGLDNSPLHF
>TRBV7-9|TRBJ2-7
CASSLEGVGYEQYF
>TRBV7-9|TRBJ1-3
CASSPRQGVGYRNTIYF
>TRBV18|TRBJ1-2
CASSPISVGQANYGYTF